Below are 13 T cell receptor beta chains sequenced from a single sample in a study of T cells in Graves' hyperthyroidism and ophthalmopathy. Amplified TCR beta CDR3 regions derived from RNA transcripts. During a first-round RT-PCR of the TCR CDR3, the HTBI primer set was used. TCRdb redid the calling of the multiplex PCR reads with MiXCR, one entry per CDR3 protein. In the table there are 400,000 to 550,000 distinct CDR3 sequences, approximately 15% of which are singletons. Material for sequencing was blood. The receptor source for this set is a woman between 18 and 29 years old with Graves' hyperthyroidism.

This clonotype was picked up many times. This chain connects TRBV11-3 to TRBJ2-1, with D perhaps matching TRBD2 (5 bases). CDR1 and CDR2 from the germline V gene are SGHNT and YENEEA. Trimming took off 5 bases at V and 2 bases at J, with 13 bases between the two ends. This CDR3 has 15 amino acids. CDR3 in DNA: TGTGCCAGCAGCCTACGCGAGGGCGCCTACAATGAGCAGTTCTTC. Protein: CASSLREGAYNEQFF. Full variable domain (missing parts from reference TRBV11-3 and TRBJ2-1): EAGVVQSPRYKIIEKKQPVAFWCNPISGHNTLYWYLQNLGQGPELLIRYENEEAVDDSQLPKDRFSAERLKGVDSTLKIQPAELGDSAVYLCASSLREGAYNEQFFGPGTRLTVL.

This clonotype was found many times. The gene calls are TRBV19 and TRBJ1-1; tentatively, D is TRBD1 (5 bases). This CDR3 is 14 amino acids long. V lost 4 bases to trimming and J lost 0 bases, with 9 bases between them. CDR1 and CDR2 from the germline V gene are LNHDA and SQIVND (reference sequence). CDR3 sequence: CASSNRDLNTEAFF. In DNA, the CDR3 is TGTGCCAGTAGTAACCGGGACCTGAACACTGAAGCTTTCTTT.

In its sample, this clonotype was seen a few times. The gene calls are TRBV5-1 and TRBJ2-1; the D is unclear. The ends were cut back, 0 bases at V and 4 bases at J, with 8 bases in the middle. The CDR3 consists of 14 residues. Germline values: CDR1 SGHRS, CDR2 YFSETQ. CDR3 sequence reads: CASSLDGGYNEQFF. The CDR3 nucleotides are TGCGCCAGCAGCTTGGATGGCGGTTACAATGAGCAGTTCTTC.

The sample holds a few counts of this clonotype. The genes are TRBV7-9 and TRBJ2-3; D tentatively reads TRBD1 or TRBD2 (6 bases each). CDR1 SEHNR and CDR2 FQNEAQ come from the germline V gene (reference sequence). The CDR3 totals 21 residues. V lost 1 base to trimming and J lost 1 base, with 27 bases between them. The CDR3 is CASSLGPMWNRQASGTDTQYF. CDR3 DNA sequence: TGTGCCAGCAGCTTAGGACCGATGTGGAACCGACAGGCTAGCGGCACAGATACGCAGTATTTT.

The chain combines TRBV7-2 with TRBJ2-4; 12 nucleotides agree with TRBD2. This CDR3 contains 17 residues. The germline CDR1 and CDR2 sequences are SGHTA and FQGNSA. After removal of 5 bases from V and 2 bases from J, the junction contained 7 bases not matched to a gene. This CDR3 reads CASSLPGLAGTKNIQYF. Here the CDR3 DNA reads TGTGCCAGCAGCCTCCCCGGACTAGCGGGAACCAAAAACATTCAGTACTTC.

This clonotype has ten or more counts. The chain links TRBV7-8 to TRBJ2-3; 10 bases line up with TRBD2. The J segment lost 0 bases and the V segment lost 5 bases, leaving 11 bases of the junction unmatched. Germline V CDR1 and CDR2: SGHVS, FQNEAQ. The CDR3 spans 18 residues. The CDR3 DNA reads TGTGCCAGCAGCGGAAAGCGGGAGGGCCCCCACAGCACAGATACGCAGTATTTT. It yields the protein CASSGKREGPHSTDTQYF.

The chain uses TRBV6-2 or TRBV6-3 and TRBJ2-7; the D is unclear. V was pared by 4 bases and J by 6 bases, with 22 bases between. The CDR3 is 16 residues long. Germline CDR1 and CDR2: MNHEY and SVGEGT. For the CDR3, the DNA is TGTGCCAGCAGTTTGACCCAAATCAGCCTAAAGCGCGAGCAGTACTTC. Residues: CASSLTQISLKREQYF.

The rearrangement links TRBV9 to TRBJ1-3; D is uncertain. The V end lost 0 bases, the J end lost 2 bases, and 12 bases lay between the germline ends. The CDR3 has 16 amino acids. CDR1 is SGDLS, CDR2 YYNGEE, per germline. The CDR3 DNA is TGTGCCAGCAGCGTAGCTACGACCTCCGCTGGAAACACCATATATTTT. Translated: CASSVATTSAGNTIYF.

This clonotype was observed many times. The chain links TRBV12-3 or TRBV12-4 to TRBJ1-1, with TRBD1 as a possible D gene (5 bases). V was pared by 5 bases and J by 6 bases, with 10 bases between. This CDR3 comprises 12 residues. The CDR3 bases are TGTGCCAGCAGTAAACAGGACCCTGAAGCTTTCTTT. This gives the protein CASSKQDPEAFF.

The V call is TRBV7-9, the J call TRBJ2-3, with TRBD2 matching 10 bases. V trimming: 5 bases; J trimming: 5 bases; junction bases outside the gene matches: 10. The germline gives CDR1 SEHNR, CDR2 FQNEAQ (reference sequence). The CDR3 contains 16 residues. In nucleotides, the CDR3 is TGTGCCAGCAGCCCCCAAGCGGGAGGGCGGCTAGATACGCAGTATTTT. Amino acid sequence: CASSPQAGGRLDTQYF.

This clonotype has just a few counts. V and J are TRBV3-1 and TRBJ2-2, with 12 bases lining up with TRBD1. Germline V gene data show CDR1 as LGHDT and CDR2 as YNNKEL (reference sequence). The CDR3 is 16 residues long. The V segment lost 5 bases and the J segment 7 bases; nucleotides outside the gene matches: 8. The chain's CDR3 is CASSAPGTGGRGELFF. The CDR3 DNA is TGTGCCAGCAGCGCCCCCGGGACAGGGGGCCGCGGGGAGCTGTTTTTT.

To note about this clonotype: Just one base apart from a much larger clone, this may be a read error. This sequence joins TRBV30 and TRBJ2-3; D gene unclear. Germline V gene data show CDR1 as GTSNPN and CDR2 as SVGIG (reference sequence). The CDR3 has 11 amino acids. The V and J ends lost 1 base and 5 bases respectively, with 4 bases between them. The CDR3 loop reads CAWSGGDTQYF. The CDR3 bases are TGTGCCTGGAGTGGGGGAGATACGCAGTATTTT.

At least ten counts were recorded for this clonotype. The rearrangement joins TRBV6-1 to TRBJ2-1; either TRBD1 or TRBD2 may fit D (7 bases each). Trimming removed 7 bases from V and 5 bases from J, with 24 bases in between. The length of the CDR3 is 17 residues. In germline, CDR1 is MNHNS, CDR2 SASEGT. CDR3 in amino acids: CASTKSSGTAGHNEQFF. The CDR3, as DNA: TGTGCCAGCACCAAAAGTTCCGGGACAGCGGGGCACAATGAGCAGTTCTTC.